The sample holds many counts of the clone carrying this TCR beta chain. No antigen is known for it. The source of the sample is a study of CD8 T cells in ankylosing spondylitis. Overall study results and limits: Made up of under ten highly homologous variants, a TCR beta motif appeared characteristic of ankylosing spondylitis blood. Disease-associated clones were reportedly significantly overrepresented in matched ankylosing spondylitis synovial fluid.

Researchers built TCR beta libraries using quantitative 5'-RACE with molecular barcodes. A single record per CDR3 protein comes from TCRdb applying MiXCR to the 5' RACE reads. The sample consists of 200,000 to 250,000 distinct CDR3 sequences, about 18% of them appearing once. The sequencing input was blood, either unsorted or a sorted T cell fraction (not recorded which). This receptor was identified in a male donor with ankylosing spondylitis.

This CDR3 is CASSYGRDYGYTF. CDR3 DNA: TGTGCCAGCAGTTACGGGAGGGACTATGGCTACACCTTC. The chain links TRBV6-5 to TRBJ1-2; D gene uncertain. The CDR3 totals 13 residues. CDR1 and CDR2 (germline): MNHEY, SVGAGI. V gave up 2 bases and J gave up 3 bases, with 7 bases separating them.